Shown below are 28 T cell receptor beta chains from a single sample sequenced in a study of beta chain features in type 1 diabetes. Sequencing targeted expressed TCRB transcripts, as all isolated RNA had been reverse transcribed. Sequencing was performed with immunoSEQ multiplex PCR; in TCRdb, only in-frame clones are kept and a portion is missing. The repertoire includes 200,000 to 250,000 clones, 13% to 15% of them detected once, and around 0.025% sits in the top ten. The specimen sequenced was naive CD4+ T cells from blood. These TCRs come from a woman between 40 and 55 years old in good health.

The chain recombines TRBV13 with TRBJ2-1; TRBD2 agrees at 9 bases. From germline, CDR1 is PRHDT and CDR2 FYEKMQ (reference sequence). The CDR3 consists of 15 residues. J was trimmed by 6 bases and V by 4 bases; bases with no gene match: 7. CDR3 nucleotide sequence: TGTGCCAGCAGCTCTCGGCGGGGGGGCCTCAATGAGCAGTTCTTC. The encoded protein is CASSSRRGGLNEQFF.

This clone was seen a handful of times. The chain recombines TRBV5-4 with TRBJ1-4; 9 bases match TRBD1. Trimming took 4 bases from V and 8 from J; bases not matched to a gene: 6. The CDR3 has 14 amino acids. The germline V gene encodes CDR1 SGHNT and CDR2 YYREEE (reference sequence). The CDR3 DNA follows: TGTGCCAGCAGCACACAGGGGGCAGGGGAAAAACTGTTTTTT. Its protein is CASSTQGAGEKLFF.

The chain employs TRBV5-4 and TRBJ1-3; D gene unclear. V was shortened by 4 bases and J by 0 bases, with 8 bases between the two germline ends. CDR3 length: 14 amino acids. Germline loops: CDR1 SGHNT, CDR2 YYREEE (reference sequence). CDR3: CASSPRDSGNTIYF. The CDR3 coding sequence is TGTGCCAGCAGCCCTCGGGACTCTGGAAACACCATATATTTT.

The CDR3 nucleotides read TGCGCCAGCAGCCAAGATTACTCTGATACGCAGTATTTT. The encoded protein is CASSQDYSDTQYF. The V gene is TRBV4-3, the J gene TRBJ2-3; D is ambiguous. The germline V gene has CDR1 LGHNA and CDR2 YSLEER. V was trimmed by 0 bases and J by 6 bases, leaving 7 bases between them. This CDR3 spans 13 amino acids.

This clone was observed a few times. This sequence joins TRBV7-9 and TRBJ2-3, with 8 bases lining up with TRBD1. The CDR3 is made up of 15 amino acids. V was pared by 3 bases and J by 0 bases, with 2 bases of the junction left unmatched. Germline CDR1 and CDR2: SEHNR and FQNEAQ (reference sequence). CDR3 region: CASSFGTGSTDTQYF. The CDR3 nucleotides are TGTGCCAGCAGCTTCGGGACAGGTAGCACAGATACGCAGTATTTT.

Only a few counts were recorded for this clone. The gene calls are TRBV5-1 and TRBJ2-3, with 10 bases identical to TRBD2. From germline, CDR1 is SGHRS and CDR2 YFSETQ. V gave up 3 bases and J gave up 0 bases; unmatched junction bases: 4. The CDR3 loop spans 16 amino acids. The CDR3 DNA follows: TGCGCCAGCAGCTCGGGACTAGCGCTCAGCACAGATACGCAGTATTTT. It yields the protein CASSSGLALSTDTQYF. Drawing the rest from reference TRBV5-1 and TRBJ2-3, the complete variable domain is KAGVTQTPRYLIKTRGQQVTLSCSPISGHRSVSWYQQTPGQGLQFLFEYFSETQRNKGNFPGRFSGRQFSNSRSEMNVSTLELGDSALYLCASSSGLALSTDTQYFGPGTRLTVL.

The chain combines TRBV5-1 with TRBJ1-6; 9 bases are shared with TRBD1. V shed 7 bases and J 1 base; nucleotides not matched to a gene: 6. The CDR3 extends over 16 amino acids. Germline CDR1 and CDR2: SGHRS and YFSETQ. DNA for the CDR3: TGCGCCAGCGCTATACAGGGGGCATCCTATAATTCACCCCTCCACTTT. This gives the protein CASAIQGASYNSPLHF.

The CDR3 region is CASSESPLAGGKNTGELFF. The DNA of the CDR3 is TGTGCCAGCAGTGAATCCCCCCTAGCGGGGGGCAAGAACACCGGGGAGCTGTTTTTT. The rearrangement links TRBV6-4 to TRBJ2-2, with TRBD2 matching 11 bases. The CDR3 totals 19 residues. The germline V gene has CDR1 MRHNA and CDR2 SNTAGT. The V gene end was trimmed by 3 bases and the J gene end by 1 base; junction bases not matched to a gene: 10.

The V call is TRBV19, the J call TRBJ2-3; 12 bases agree with TRBD1. Germline CDR1 reads LNHDA; CDR2 reads SQIVND (reference sequence). The length of the CDR3 is 14 residues. With V trimmed by 5 bases and J by 9 bases, 6 bases remained unmatched. The CDR3 spells CASSVGTGGGTQYF. The CDR3 DNA sequence: TGTGCCAGTAGTGTCGGGACAGGGGGCGGCACGCAGTATTTT. Combining the CDR3 with reference TRBV19 and TRBJ2-3 gives the whole variable domain DGGITQSPKYLFRKEGQNVTLSCEQNLNHDAMYWYRQDPGQGLRLIYYSQIVNDFQKGDIAEGYSVSREKKESFPLTVTSAQKNPTAFYLCASSVGTGGGTQYFGPGTRLTVL.

J is TRBJ2-6 and V is TRBV7-8, with 9 bases lining up with TRBD1. Germline V gene data show CDR1 as SGHVS and CDR2 as FQNEAQ. The CDR3 runs to 17 residues. Trimming at V came to 5 bases and at J to 1 base, leaving 6 bases not matched to a gene. The CDR3 DNA is TGTGCCAGCAGCGCTACAGGGGGCGCATCTGGGGCCAACGTCCTGACTTTC. It specifies CASSATGGASGANVLTF.

The chain combines TRBV5-1 with TRBJ1-5; maybe TRBD1 (6 bases). The germline V gene has CDR1 SGHRS and CDR2 YFSETQ. Trimming stripped 2 bases from V and 0 bases from J, with 12 bases between. The CDR3 extends over 16 amino acids. CDR3 bases: TGCGCCAGCAGCTTTTTGGACAGACATAGCAATCAGCCCCAGCATTTT. Protein product: CASSFLDRHSNQPQHF.

V and J are TRBV9 and TRBJ2-3; no clear D gene. The germline CDR1 and CDR2 sequences are SGDLS and YYNGEE. The CDR3 loop spans 16 amino acids. V was trimmed by 0 bases and J by 5 bases, leaving 16 bases between them. DNA for the CDR3: TGTGCCAGCAGCGTAGTAGGCGGCGGCCCCCGAGATACGCAGTATTTT. Translation gives CASSVVGGGPRDTQYF. Together with reference TRBV9 and TRBJ2-3, the CDR3 gives the full variable domain: DSGVTQTPKHLITATGQRVTLRCSPRSGDLSVYWYQQSLDQGLQFLIQYYNGEERAKGNILERFSAQQFPDLHSELNLSSLELGDSALYFCASSVVGGGPRDTQYFGPGTRLTVL.

The chain recombines TRBV19 with TRBJ1-2, with no clear D. The germline V gene has CDR1 LNHDA and CDR2 SQIVND (reference sequence). Between the trimmed V and J ends, which lost 5 bases and 2 bases, there was a span of 18 bases. This CDR3 comprises 16 residues. In DNA form, the CDR3 reads TGTGCCAGTAGTCGGGCAAGATCGGGGATAAACTATGGCTACACCTTC. Its translation is CASSRARSGINYGYTF.

This chain links TRBV19 with TRBJ1-6; D possibly corresponds to TRBD1 (5 bases). Germline-derived CDR1 and CDR2 are LNHDA and SQIVND (reference sequence). The germline V and J ends were trimmed by 7 bases and 7 bases, with 17 bases remaining between them. The length of the CDR3 is 15 residues. The CDR3 loop reads CASTQMGRPNSPLHF. The CDR3 region has the DNA TGTGCCAGTACCCAAATGGGGCGGCCGAATTCACCCCTCCACTTT.

There are a few counts of this clone. The chain links TRBV14 to TRBJ2-1; 9 positions agree with TRBD1. The CDR3 has 18 residues. V shed 0 bases and J 4 bases; nucleotides not matched to a gene: 10. Per germline, CDR1 SGHDN and CDR2 FVKESK. CDR3 coding DNA: TGTGCCAGCAGCCAAGAACCCCGGGACAGGGCACTATACAATGAGCAGTTCTTC. This gives the protein CASSQEPRDRALYNEQFF.

This clone has only a few counts. The CDR3 sequence: CASSLRLGGGARQPQHF. As DNA, the CDR3 is TGTGCCAGCAGCTTACGCCTTGGAGGAGGGGCCCGGCAGCCCCAGCATTTT. The chain couples TRBV13 to TRBJ1-5; TRBD1 is a possible D gene (5 bases). Germline V lookup: CDR1 PRHDT, CDR2 FYEKMQ (reference sequence). The CDR3 extends over 17 amino acids. The V end lost 2 bases, the J end lost 7 bases, and 21 bases lay between the germline ends.

This clone was picked up a small number of times. J is TRBJ1-4 and V is TRBV5-4; no firm D call. V lost 1 base and J 0 bases, leaving 13 bases between the germline ends. CDR3 length: 17 amino acids. Germline CDR1 reads SGHNT; CDR2 reads YYREEE (reference sequence). The CDR3: CASSLSGSGATNEKLFF. As DNA, the CDR3 is TGTGCCAGCAGCTTGTCGGGGTCCGGGGCAACTAATGAAAAACTGTTTTTT.

The V call is TRBV13, the J call TRBJ2-3; D is perhaps TRBD2 (5 bases). The CDR3 has 16 residues. The V end was cut by 5 bases, the J end by 2 bases, with 17 bases between. Germline loops: CDR1 PRHDT, CDR2 FYEKMQ (reference sequence). Written as DNA, the CDR3 is TGTGCCAGCAGCCCTCGAGCGGCTGCCATCACAGATACGCAGTATTTT. This sequence encodes CASSPRAAAITDTQYF.

This chain connects TRBV29-1 to TRBJ1-1; D call uncertain. V was trimmed by 6 bases and J by 7 bases, leaving 18 bases between them. The V gene's germline CDR1 is SQVTM and CDR2 ANQGSEA. The CDR3 has 13 residues. CDR3 protein: CSVLGGANVEAFF. CDR3 nucleotides: TGCAGCGTCCTTGGTGGAGCTAACGTTGAAGCTTTCTTT.

This clone was seen a handful of times. The chain recombines TRBV6-5 with TRBJ2-2; D gene uncertain. Germline CDR1 MNHEY, CDR2 SVGAGI. With 6 bases removed from V and 1 base from J, the gap between germline ends came to 12 bases. The CDR3 runs 15 residues. Written as DNA, the CDR3 is TGTGCCAGCAGGGCGGAACACCTGAACACCGGGGAGCTGTTTTTT. Protein sequence: CASRAEHLNTGELFF.

Only a few counts were recorded for this clone. V usage is TRBV19 and J usage is TRBJ1-2; 10 positions agree with TRBD1. J lost 8 bases, V lost 3 bases, and 6 bases had no gene match. The CDR3 extends over 14 amino acids. Germline lookup yields CDR1 LNHDA and CDR2 SQIVND (reference sequence). CDR3 DNA: TGTGCCAGTAGTATCCCTGACAGGGGGCGCGGCTACACCTTC. Translating it yields CASSIPDRGRGYTF.

V gene TRBV7-9 combines with J gene TRBJ1-1, with TRBD1 as a possible D gene (5 bases). V lost 5 bases, J lost 5 bases, and 12 bases lay in between. CDR3 size: 13 residues. CDR1 and CDR2 (germline): SEHNR, FQNEAQ (reference sequence). This CDR3 is CASSRQMDTEAFF. The CDR3 nucleotides read TGTGCCAGCAGCCGACAGATGGATACTGAAGCTTTCTTT.

This clone was seen more than once but under ten times. The genes are TRBV5-8 and TRBJ2-2; 10 positions agree with TRBD1. The J segment lost 6 bases and the V segment lost 5 bases, leaving 7 bases of the junction unmatched. The CDR3 is made up of 15 amino acids. In germline, CDR1 is SGHTS, CDR2 YDEGEE. CDR3 amino acids: CASSFGTGAPGELFF. CDR3 sequence (DNA): TGTGCCAGCAGTTTCGGGACAGGGGCACCCGGGGAGCTGTTTTTT.

This clone was picked up a small number of times. The gene calls are TRBV12-5 and TRBJ1-4; D gene uncertain. V was pared by 0 bases and J by 8 bases, with 16 bases between. Looked up from germline, CDR1 is LGHNT and CDR2 is FRNRAP. The CDR3 extends over 16 amino acids. CDR3 protein: CASGLVRRPEREKLFF. The CDR3 region has the DNA TGTGCTAGTGGTTTGGTACGAAGGCCGGAGCGGGAAAAACTGTTTTTT. Drawing the rest from reference TRBV12-5 and TRBJ1-4, the complete variable domain is DARVTQTPRHKVTEMGQEVTMRCQPILGHNTVFWYRQTMMQGLELLAYFRNRAPLDDSGMPKDRFSAEMPDATLATLKIQPSEPRDSAVYFCASGLVRRPEREKLFFGSGTQLSVL.

The V gene is TRBV7-6, the J gene TRBJ2-7, with D perhaps TRBD1 (5 bases). The CDR3 is made up of 12 amino acids. Germline loops: CDR1 SGHVS, CDR2 FNYEAQ. Deletions cut 5 bases from V and 6 bases from J, with 11 bases between. The DNA for the CDR3 is TGTGCCAGCAGCCGCAGGGCAGGCGAGCAGTACTTC. Its translation is CASSRRAGEQYF. The entire variable domain, with the rest obtained from reference TRBV7-6 and TRBJ2-7, is as follows: GAGVSQSPRYKVTKRGQDVALRCDPISGHVSLYWYRQALGQGPEFLTYFNYEAQQDKSGLPNDRFSAERPEGSISTLTIQRTEQRDSAMYRCASSRRAGEQYFGPGTRLTVT.

This clone came up a few times. The chain employs TRBV29-1 and TRBJ1-1; unclear D gene. CDR3 length: 13 residues. Germline CDR1 SQVTM, CDR2 ANQGSEA. Trimming pared 4 bases from V and 4 bases from J, leaving 13 bases between. In DNA form, the CDR3 reads TGCAGCGTTGGTCGGGTGTTTGGCACTGAAGCTTTCTTT. It encodes CSVGRVFGTEAFF.

This clone turned up a few times. V is TRBV19 and J is TRBJ2-4; weak D call: TRBD2 (5 bases). Per the germline V gene, CDR1 is LNHDA and CDR2 is SQIVND (reference sequence). V lost 0 bases to trimming and J lost 6 bases, with 21 bases between them. CDR3 size: 18 residues. This CDR3 is CASSIDRNGKPRPNIQYF. The CDR3 coding sequence is TGTGCCAGTAGTATAGATCGGAACGGGAAGCCCCGGCCAAACATTCAGTACTTC.

This clone was seen only a few times. This rearrangement joins TRBV2 to TRBJ1-6; 7 bases line up with TRBD1. J lost 8 bases, V lost 8 bases, and 9 bases had no gene match. The CDR3 runs to 14 residues. Germline CDR1 reads SNHLY; CDR2 reads FYNNEI. CDR3 residues: CASDETGSDSPLHF. The CDR3 coding sequence is TGTGCCAGCGACGAGACAGGGTCTGATTCACCCCTCCACTTT.